This T cell receptor beta chain emerged from a study of early T cells in non-severe SARS-CoV-2 infection. The overall study: Chains from this unsorted whole-blood bulk RNA could not be paired.

General study results and limits: VDJdb-based matching was biased toward anti-spike CD8 responses and missed private and CD4 specificities.

The CDR3 runs to 13 residues. Deletions cut 5 bases from V and 0 bases from J, with 5 bases between. CDR1 KGHDR and CDR2 SFDVKD come from the germline V gene. Separate cDNA molecules each had unique molecular identifiers attached to them. TCRdb independently ran MiXCR on the 5' RACE reads; one entry per CDR3 protein. Here the sample spans tens of thousands of distinct CDR3 sequences, about an eighth being singletons. A single count supports this clonotype. What it binds is not known. This chain joins TRBV24-1 and TRBJ2-3, with a tentative D call TRBD2 (5 bases). The receptor comes from an adult who was a healthcare worker with PCR-confirmed SARS-CoV-2 infection or an uninfected control (not recorded which). Here the sequenced sample was whole blood, taken at baseline. CDR3 loop: CATSGTSTDTQYF. The CDR3 coding sequence is TGTGCCACCAGTGGGACTAGCACAGATACGCAGTATTTT.